Below are 10 T cell receptor beta chains sequenced from a single sample in a study of Ad26.COV2.S vaccination and SARS-CoV-2 variants. The data were produced by immunoSEQ multiplex PCR, yet TCRdb's version contains in-frame clones alone and is incomplete. Of about 440,000 clones in the sample, about 83% are singletons; the top ten hold over 10%. The treatment was: around 19 received Ad26.COV2.S at low or high dose, single or two shots; about 5 received placebo; per-sample allocation not given. Repertoires come from day 63 after the first vaccine or placebo injection. This material consisted of peripheral blood, taken in a trial of Ad26.COV2.S vaccine versus placebo. These receptor sequences come from a person between 18 and 60 years old who received the Ad26.COV2.S COVID-19 vaccine or a placebo.

The chain recombines TRBV12-3 or TRBV12-4 with TRBJ1-2, with 9 bases matching TRBD1. The CDR3 extends over 13 amino acids. With 1 base clipped from V and 8 bases from J, the junction kept 2 bases outside the gene matches. In DNA form, the CDR3 reads TGTGCCAGCAGTTTAGGGACAGGGGTCGGCTACACCTTC. Protein: CASSLGTGVGYTF.

The chain uses TRBV28 and TRBJ1-1; no definite D call. This CDR3 has 12 amino acids. CDR1 and CDR2 (germline): MDHEN, SYDVKM. V lost 6 bases, J lost 1 base, and 6 bases lay in between. CDR3 sequence: CASRTGNTEAFF. DNA of the CDR3: TGTGCCAGCAGGACGGGGAACACTGAAGCTTTCTTT.

This chain links TRBV11-2 with TRBJ2-7, with D possibly matching TRBD1 (6 bases). Trimming cost V 7 bases and J 3 bases, with 19 bases left between them. The CDR3 runs 15 residues. Germline CDR1 SGHAT, CDR2 FQNNGV. The DNA of the CDR3 is TGTGCCAGCAACCTCCTAGGGCAGGGGCACTACGAGCAGTACTTC. Translated, it gives CASNLLGQGHYEQYF.

The chain combines TRBV28 with TRBJ2-1; TRBD2 agrees at 9 bases. The CDR3 is 16 amino acids. CDR1 is MDHEN, CDR2 SYDVKM, per germline. Losses at the gene ends were 2 bases for V and 6 bases for J; bases not matched to a gene: 8. The CDR3 loop reads CASSLIAGAMGNEQFF. The CDR3 nucleotides are TGTGCCAGCAGTTTAATAGCGGGGGCGATGGGCAATGAGCAGTTCTTC.

The CDR3 loop reads CASSLAPHLGTSGQYNEQFF. CDR3 nucleotide sequence: TGTGCCAGCAGCTTAGCGCCACACCTAGGGACTAGCGGGCAGTACAATGAGCAGTTCTTC. The chain joins TRBV7-6 to TRBJ2-1; TRBD2 matches at 12 bases. Germline trimming cut 0 bases from V and 4 bases from J; bases unmatched to any gene: 13. Per the germline V gene, CDR1 is SGHVS and CDR2 is FNYEAQ. The CDR3 has 20 residues.

V gene TRBV12-3 or TRBV12-4 combines with J gene TRBJ2-2; D is unresolved. V lost 6 bases and J 7 bases, leaving 9 bases between the germline ends. The CDR3 is made up of 12 amino acids. CDR3 sequence reads: CASRTGGGELFF. In nucleotides, the CDR3 is TGTGCCAGCAGAACGGGTGGCGGGGAGCTGTTTTTT.

Here the CDR3 reads CASKGVVGMVQPQHF. The DNA for the CDR3 is TGTGCCAGTAAGGGGGTAGTGGGCATGGTCCAGCCCCAGCATTTT. The rearrangement uses TRBV19 and TRBJ1-5; tentatively, D is TRBD1 (6 bases). V gave up 7 bases and J gave up 7 bases, with 20 bases separating them. The V gene's germline CDR1 is LNHDA and CDR2 SQIVND (reference sequence). The CDR3 runs 15 residues. Supplemented by reference TRBV19 and TRBJ1-5, the full variable domain reads DGGITQSPKYLFRKEGQNVTLSCEQNLNHDAMYWYRQDPGQGLRLIYYSQIVNDFQKGDIAEGYSVSREKKESFPLTVTSAQKNPTAFYLCASKGVVGMVQPQHFGDGTRLSIL.

The chain combines TRBV5-1 with TRBJ2-2; D could derive from TRBD1 or TRBD2 (5 bases each). CDR3 length: 15 residues. V was clipped by 1 base and J by 0 bases, with 7 bases between them. Germline assignment: CDR1 SGHRS and CDR2 YFSETQ. The chain's CDR3 is CASSLQGPNTGELFF. The CDR3 DNA sequence: TGCGCCAGCAGCTTGCAGGGACCGAACACCGGGGAGCTGTTTTTT.

This rearrangement joins TRBV19 to TRBJ1-5, with D possibly being TRBD1 (5 bases). The CDR3 extends over 15 amino acids. Germline CDR1 and CDR2: LNHDA and SQIVND (reference sequence). The germline V and J ends were trimmed by 1 base and 7 bases, with 14 bases remaining between them. The CDR3 DNA follows: TGTGCCAGTAGTATAGTGGGGGATGTAGGGCAGCCCCAGCATTTT. Residues: CASSIVGDVGQPQHF.

The rearrangement uses TRBV2 and TRBJ2-5; tentatively, D is TRBD1 (5 bases). Deletions cut 3 bases from V and 4 bases from J, with 9 bases between. This CDR3 has 13 residues. CDR1 and CDR2 from the germline V gene are SNHLY and FYNNEI. CDR3 in amino acids: CASSDIRGETQYF. CDR3 nucleotide sequence: TGTGCCAGCAGTGATATTAGGGGAGAGACCCAGTACTTC.